This TCR beta chain is drawn from a study of post-analysis software for immune sequencing data. Study results and limitations: Among roughly five TRBV segments more frequent in patients than controls were TRBV5-6, TRBV5-1 and TRBV20-1.

Details on this clonotype: As yet, its antigen is unknown.

Germline lookup yields CDR1 MNHEY and CDR2 SMNVEV (reference sequence). Trimming pared 10 bases from V and 5 bases from J, leaving 15 bases between. The CDR3 length is 13 residues. Built from TCR beta cDNA, the libraries had unique molecular identifiers in them. Researchers reported a few hundred thousand cDNA molecules coming from around 1 to 10 million T cells. TCRdb re-analysed the PCR reads in MiXCR, keeping a single row per CDR3 protein. The table records 750,000 to 950,000 distinct CDR3 sequences, approximately 50% of them present only once. The sequence came from a girl aged 5-17 years with multiple sclerosis. The rearrangement uses TRBV27 and TRBJ2-1; TRBD1 is a possible D gene (5 bases). Specimen: blood. CDR3 amino acids: CAIMTAGDNEQFF. The CDR3 DNA follows: TGTGCCATCATGACAGCCGGCGACAATGAGCAGTTCTTC.